This T cell receptor (beta chain) was identified in a study of blood T cell repertoires in COVID-19. Study context: Some COVID-19 samples were acute and others convalescent; all came from the United States, Italy and Spain. PBMCs, B-cell-depleted T cells, or T cells provided the cDNA or gDNA that made up the material.

Cohort assignment relied on participant-reported clinical history. The protocol was immunoSEQ multiplex PCR, while the TCRdb copy is restricted to in-frame clones and leaves out a portion. Of about 240,000 clones detected, approximately 83% appear once; the ten largest clones hold roughly 3.1%. CDR1 is LNHDA and CDR2 is SQIVND in the germline V gene (reference sequence). Germline trimming cut 10 bases from V and 2 bases from J; bases unmatched to any gene: 18. There are 17 residues in the CDR3. Material: PBMCs or T cells enriched from blood (not recorded which). V is TRBV19 and J is TRBJ2-3; 7 bases line up with TRBD2. This TCR derives from a woman aged 40 to 50 with acute COVID-19. The CDR3 nucleotides read TGTGCCACCAAACAAAGGACTAGGCAACTCGTCACAGATACGCAGTATTTT. Its protein is CATKQRTRQLVTDTQYF.